The next 6 T cell receptor beta chains were all read from a single sample in a study of esophageal squamous cell carcinoma under preoperative chemotherapy. Indicated time point: after preoperative PTX-NDP chemotherapy. Each CDR3 protein gets one entry after TCRdb re-called the PCR reads with MiXCR. The table lists 15,000 to 20,000 distinct CDR3 sequences, about 45% of them singletons, with roughly 28% in the top ten. This sample was taken from a patient given preoperative chemotherapy. These receptors all stem from a human donor with esophageal squamous cell carcinoma. The donor label of this sample is uncertain.

This clonotype was seen repeatedly, ten times or more. V usage is TRBV6-4 and J usage is TRBJ2-5; tentative D call: TRBD1 (5 bases). Germline values: CDR1 MRHNA, CDR2 SNTAGT. The CDR3 is 14 residues long. V lost 2 bases to trimming and J lost 1 base, with 8 bases between them. CDR3 sequence (DNA): TGTGCCAGCAGTGACGTCAGGGCCCAAGAGACCCAGTACTTC. It codes for CASSDVRAQETQYF.

As regards this clonotype: Relative to the germline gene, one junction end is altered; a read error may explain this. This chain connects TRBV7-9 to TRBJ2-5; TRBD2 is a possible D gene (6 bases). CDR3 length equals 17 residues. Germline CDR1 is SEHNR and CDR2 is FQNEAQ (reference sequence). For the CDR3, the DNA is TGTGCCAGCAGCCCCGGGGGTGGGCCCCTGAGCACAGAGACCCAGTATTTC. This translates into CASSPGGGPLSTETQYF.

This clonotype came up many times. This may be a read error, as it is one base from a much larger clone. The chain couples TRBV6-1 to TRBJ2-1; the D gene is possibly TRBD1 (5 bases). This CDR3 region has 12 residues. V was clipped by 6 bases and J by 10 bases, with 13 bases between them. Germline V lookup: CDR1 MNHNS, CDR2 SASEGT. The CDR3, as DNA: TGTGCCAGCAGCCACAGGTTCCACGAGCAGTTCTTC. Translating it yields CASSHRFHEQFF.

In this sample, this clonotype turned up a few times. The chain employs TRBV7-2 and TRBJ2-3; 8 bases agree with TRBD2. This CDR3 spans 15 amino acids. The V gene end was trimmed by 4 bases and the J gene end by 1 base; junction bases not matched to a gene: 4. CDR1 is SGHTA, CDR2 FQGNSA, per germline. The CDR3 sequence is CASSSLTSGTDTQYF. CDR3 nucleotides: TGTGCCAGCAGCTCCCTGACTAGCGGCACAGATACGCAGTATTTT.

Ten or more counts support this clonotype. V usage is TRBV6-1 and J usage is TRBJ2-2; TRBD1 agrees at 10 bases. CDR3 length: 15 residues. Trimming at V came to 5 bases and at J to 4 bases, leaving 4 bases not matched to a gene. In germline, CDR1 is MNHNS, CDR2 SASEGT. CDR3 sequence: CASSPTGGGTGELFF. The CDR3 region has the DNA TGTGCCAGCAGTCCGACAGGGGGCGGCACCGGGGAGCTGTTTTTT.

The rearrangement uses TRBV25-1 and TRBJ2-5; D might be TRBD2 (7 bases). The germline V gene encodes CDR1 MGHDK and CDR2 SYGVNS. Trimming pared 6 bases from V and 10 bases from J, leaving 27 bases between. The CDR3 covers 16 residues. This CDR3 is CASRGRGGRGKDIQYF. The CDR3 region has the DNA TGTGCCAGCAGGGGGCGCGGGGGCCGTGGCAAAGACATCCAGTACTTC.